Shown below are 14 T cell receptor beta chains from a single sample sequenced in a study of glioma-infiltrating T cells (TCRdb year 2016). Sequenced using an Illumina MiSeq. TCR alpha and beta CDR3 regions were amplified with the iRepertoire nested amplicon-rescue multiplex PCR (arm-PCR) platform from RNA. The public sequencing data were trimmed at Q25 with fastp and processed into clonotypes with MiXCR by TCRdb, which kept only in-frame beta chains. Rows are unified per CDR3 protein, each entry keeping the most common DNA and genes. Within this sample are roughly 100,000 distinct CDR3 sequences, with 25% to 30% of them counted one time only. In total, the top ten clones hold 44% of the sample. Sequencing was performed on glioma tissue, nonneoplastic brain tissue, or PBMCs (not recorded which). Every receptor here comes from a human donor with low-grade glioma or glioblastoma, undergoing nonglioma brain surgery, or in good health (not recorded which).

The chain couples TRBV5-4 to TRBJ1-4; 7 nucleotides line up with TRBD1. V lost 4 bases, J lost 5 bases, and 8 bases stayed unmatched. Germline CDR1 is SGHNT and CDR2 is YYREEE (reference sequence). The CDR3 totals 15 residues. In DNA form, the CDR3 reads TGTGCCAGCAGCGATAACAGGGGAATAAATGAAAAACTGTTTTTT. As protein: CASSDNRGINEKLFF.

This clonotype was recorded at least ten times. The chain combines TRBV7-2 with TRBJ2-4, with 8 bases lining up with TRBD1. Per germline, CDR1 SGHTA and CDR2 FQGNSA. The trim removed 1 base at V and 4 bases at J, leaving 6 bases unmatched. This CDR3 contains 16 residues. The CDR3 sequence: CASSLGTGMFKNIQYF. Written as DNA, the CDR3 is TGTGCCAGCAGCTTAGGGACAGGGATGTTTAAAAACATTCAGTACTTC.

Concerning this clonotype itself: The conserved phenylalanine or tryptophan is not found at the CDR3 terminus, so this likely reflects a read error. The DNA is left out, because the CDR3 cannot be placed on it with certainty; the CDR3 is given as TCRdb lists it. The chain carries TRBV15 and TRBJ1-5; the D call in the table, TRBD1, was not verified against the DNA. Including both end residues, the CDR3 is 16 amino acids long. The germline V gene encodes CDR1 LNHNV and CDR2 YYDKDF (reference sequence). The CDR3 sequence: CATSRAGGGGNQPQHS.

Concerning this clonotype: A much larger clone sits a single nucleotide away, making a read error possible. The chain's CDR3 is CSALGPEGCGYTF. DNA of the CDR3: TGCAGTGCCTTGGGACCCGAGGGCTGTGGCTACACCTTC. The rearrangement links TRBV20-1 to TRBJ1-2; D possibly corresponds to TRBD1 (5 bases). There are 13 residues in the CDR3. The V gene's germline CDR1 is DFQATT and CDR2 SNEGSKA (reference sequence). Trimming stripped 6 bases from V and 7 bases from J, with 18 bases between.

This clonotype was seen only a few times. CDR3 residues: CASSPGTAMNTEAFF. The CDR3 bases are TGTGCCAGCAGCCCCGGGACAGCCATGAACACTGAAGCTTTCTTT. The V gene is TRBV11-3, the J gene TRBJ1-1; 7 bases agree with TRBD1. Germline loops: CDR1 SGHNT, CDR2 YENEEA. The length of the CDR3 is 15 residues. The trim removed 5 bases at V and 0 bases at J, leaving 6 bases unmatched.

Remarks on this clonotype: The junction and the germline gene differ at one end; a read error may be behind it. The chain combines TRBV19 with TRBJ2-3; D unclear. Germline loops: CDR1 LNHDA, CDR2 SQIVND (reference sequence). This CDR3 has 12 residues. CDR3 amino acids: CARSTSTDTQYF. The CDR3 DNA reads as TGTGCCAGAAGTACCAGCACAGATACGCAGTATTTT.

With regard to this clonotype: One base away lies a much larger clone, so this may be a sequencing read error. J is TRBJ1-1 and V is TRBV7-2; possibly TRBD1 for D (5 bases). Germline V CDR1 and CDR2: SGHTA, FQGNSA. Trimming removed 6 bases at V and 1 base at J, with 18 bases between. This CDR3 has 16 amino acids. In DNA form, the CDR3 reads TGTGCCAGCAGGCTACTCGGGGGGGGACCGAACACTGAAGCTTTCTTT. Amino acid sequence: CASRLLGGGPNTEAFF.

In the case of this clonotype: This may arise from a read error, as a much more abundant clone is one base away. CDR3 nucleotide sequence: TGTGACAGCAGCCAAGCAGGAAGGTTTGCTGAAGCTTTCTTT. It specifies CDSSQAGRFAEAFF. This chain joins TRBV14 and TRBJ1-1; D remains unclear. Germline loops: CDR1 SGHDN, CDR2 FVKESK. The CDR3 sequence is 14 residues long.

With regard to this clonotype: This may be a read error: a much more frequent sequence differs by one nucleotide. The J gene is TRBJ2-3, the V gene TRBV19, with 9 bases matching TRBD1. The tail of the sequence fits TRBJ1-5 better, so the J call may be wrong. The CDR3 spans 15 residues. Germline V gene data show CDR1 as LNHDA and CDR2 as SQIVND (reference sequence). The CDR3 region has the DNA TGTGCCAGTAGTGGTGGGACAGGGAGCACAGATACGCAGCATTTT. The encoded protein is CASSGGTGSTDTQHF.

This clonotype was detected many times. This chain connects TRBV7-2 to TRBJ1-5; D not resolved. Trimming shortened V by 0 bases and J by 4 bases, and 10 bases separated the two germline ends. Germline V CDR1 and CDR2: SGHTA, FQGNSA. This CDR3 is 15 amino acids long. CDR3 region: CASSLALSSNQPQHF. CDR3 sequence (DNA): TGTGCCAGCAGCTTAGCGCTCAGTTCAAATCAGCCCCAGCATTTT.

This clonotype came up many times. The CDR3 nucleotides are TGCAGTGTAATCCTCGCCAATCAGCCCCAGCATTTT. Protein product: CSVILANQPQHF. The rearrangement joins TRBV20-1 to TRBJ1-5; D unclear. The CDR3 has 12 amino acids. Germline V lookup: CDR1 DFQATT, CDR2 SNEGSKA (reference sequence). Trimming left V 7 bases short and J 3 bases short, with 10 bases between.

This clonotype was counted at least ten times. This chain links TRBV3-1 with TRBJ1-2; D is perhaps TRBD1 (5 bases). V shed 6 bases and J shed 7 bases, with 18 bases lying between them. Germline lookup yields CDR1 LGHDT and CDR2 YNNKEL (reference sequence). The CDR3 has 14 amino acids. The CDR3 region has the DNA TGTGCCAGCAGACCCACCTCAGGGTCCTCTGGCTACACCTTC. Residues: CASRPTSGSSGYTF.

Note on this clonotype: This could be a read error, since a much larger clone is one nucleotide away. The chain is built from TRBV6-2 or TRBV6-3 and TRBJ2-7, with TRBD1 identical over 8 bases. Germline CDR1 and CDR2: MNHEY and SVGEGT. The V segment lost 7 bases and the J segment 7 bases; nucleotides outside the gene matches: 15. The CDR3 consists of 15 residues. The DNA of the CDR3 is TGTGCCAGCACCGGACAGGGCGGCTCCTACAATGAGCAGTACTTC. Its translation: CASTGQGGSYNEQYF.

This clonotype came up many times. The V gene is TRBV19, the J gene TRBJ1-1, with 7 bases matching TRBD1. This CDR3 contains 13 residues. In germline, CDR1 is LNHDA, CDR2 SQIVND (reference sequence). V shed 7 bases and J 2 bases; nucleotides not matched to a gene: 4. CDR3 nucleotide sequence: TGTGCCAGTAATCGACAGGGAAACACTGAAGCTTTCTTT. The encoded protein is CASNRQGNTEAFF.